This T cell receptor (beta chain) was obtained from a study of T cell repertoires in cytomegalovirus infection. Each CDR3 protein is one row after TCRdb ran MiXCR on the reads. Counted here are about 740,000 distinct CDR3 sequences, approximately 34% occurring once; the ten biggest clones make up around 3%. The CDR3 contains 18 residues. The junction had 14 bases not matched to a gene; V was cut back by 4 bases and J by 1 base. The germline V gene encodes CDR1 MGHDK and CDR2 SYGVNS. The sequenced sample was PBMCs. The V call is TRBV25-1, the J call TRBJ1-2, with 8 bases aligning to TRBD1. The receptor was isolated from a human donor in good health (CMV status not recorded). Some clones in this sample may be carry-over from other donors' samples. DNA of the CDR3: TGTGCCAGCAGTGTAATGGACAGGGCGTATACTGTTAACTATGGCTACACCTTC. It specifies CASSVMDRAYTVNYGYTF.